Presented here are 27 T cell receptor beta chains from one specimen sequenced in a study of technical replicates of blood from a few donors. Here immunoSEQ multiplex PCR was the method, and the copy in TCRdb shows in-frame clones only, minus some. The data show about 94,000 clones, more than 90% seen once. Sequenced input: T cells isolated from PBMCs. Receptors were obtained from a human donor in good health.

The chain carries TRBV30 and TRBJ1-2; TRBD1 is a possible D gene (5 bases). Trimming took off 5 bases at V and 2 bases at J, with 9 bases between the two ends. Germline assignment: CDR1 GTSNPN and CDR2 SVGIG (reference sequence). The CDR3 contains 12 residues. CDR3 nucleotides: TGTGCCTGGGTCAGGGAAAACTATGGCTACACCTTC. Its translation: CAWVRENYGYTF.

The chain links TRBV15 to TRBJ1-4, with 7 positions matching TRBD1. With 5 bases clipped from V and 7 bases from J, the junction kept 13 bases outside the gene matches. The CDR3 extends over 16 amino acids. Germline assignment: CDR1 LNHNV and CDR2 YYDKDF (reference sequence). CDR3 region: CATSGSEQGHGEKLFF. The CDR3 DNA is TGTGCCACCAGCGGTTCGGAACAGGGGCACGGTGAAAAACTGTTTTTT.

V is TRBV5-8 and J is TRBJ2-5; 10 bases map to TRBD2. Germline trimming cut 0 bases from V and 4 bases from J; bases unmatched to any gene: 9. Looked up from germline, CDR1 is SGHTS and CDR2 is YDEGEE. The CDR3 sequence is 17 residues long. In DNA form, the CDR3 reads TGTGCCAGCAGCTTGGCCTTGAGCGGGGGGGCCCCAGAGACCCAGTACTTC. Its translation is CASSLALSGGAPETQYF.

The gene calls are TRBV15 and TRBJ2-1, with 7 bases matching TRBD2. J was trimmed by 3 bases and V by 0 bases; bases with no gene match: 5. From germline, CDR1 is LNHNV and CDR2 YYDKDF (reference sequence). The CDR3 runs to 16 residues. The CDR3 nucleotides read TGTGCCACCAGCAGAGATGGGGAGGGTTTCTACAATGAGCAGTTCTTC. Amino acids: CATSRDGEGFYNEQFF.

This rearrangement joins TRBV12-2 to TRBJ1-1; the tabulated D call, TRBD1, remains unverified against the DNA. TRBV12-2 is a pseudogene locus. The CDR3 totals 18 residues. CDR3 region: CASRFNKPGHLMNTEAFF. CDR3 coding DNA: TGTGCAAGTCGCTTCAATAAACCGGGACATCTCATGAACACTGAAGCTTTCTTT.

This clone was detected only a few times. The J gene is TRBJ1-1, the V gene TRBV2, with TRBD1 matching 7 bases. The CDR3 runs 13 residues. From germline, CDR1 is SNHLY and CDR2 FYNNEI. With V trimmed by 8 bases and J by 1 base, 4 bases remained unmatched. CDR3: CASQGQPNTEAFF. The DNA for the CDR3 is TGTGCCAGCCAGGGACAGCCGAACACTGAAGCTTTCTTT.

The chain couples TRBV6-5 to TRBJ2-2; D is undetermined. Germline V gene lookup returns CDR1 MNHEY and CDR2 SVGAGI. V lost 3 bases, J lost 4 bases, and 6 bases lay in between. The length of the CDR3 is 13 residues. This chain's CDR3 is CASSYSFTGELFF. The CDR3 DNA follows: TGTGCCAGCAGTTATAGCTTCACCGGGGAGCTGTTTTTT.

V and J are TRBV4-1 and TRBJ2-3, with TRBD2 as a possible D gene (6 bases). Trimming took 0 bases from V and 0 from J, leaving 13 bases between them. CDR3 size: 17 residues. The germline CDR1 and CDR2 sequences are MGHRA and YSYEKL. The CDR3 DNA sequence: TGCGCCAGCAGCCAAGAGGCCCCTCTAGCGAGCACAGATACGCAGTATTTT. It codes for CASSQEAPLASTDTQYF.

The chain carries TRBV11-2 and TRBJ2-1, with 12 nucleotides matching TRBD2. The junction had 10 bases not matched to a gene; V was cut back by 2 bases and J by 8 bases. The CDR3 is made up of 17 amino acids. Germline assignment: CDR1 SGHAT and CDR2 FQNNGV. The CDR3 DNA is TGTGCCAGCAGCTTACCCCCACCTAGCGGGAGGGCCTATGAGCAGTTCTTC. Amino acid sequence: CASSLPPPSGRAYEQFF.

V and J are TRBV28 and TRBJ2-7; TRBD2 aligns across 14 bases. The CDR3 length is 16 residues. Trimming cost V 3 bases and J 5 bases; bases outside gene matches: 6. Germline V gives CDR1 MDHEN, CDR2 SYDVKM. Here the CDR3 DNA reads TGTGCCAGCAGTTTTACCAGGACTAGCGGGAGGAACGAGCAGTACTTC. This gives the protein CASSFTRTSGRNEQYF. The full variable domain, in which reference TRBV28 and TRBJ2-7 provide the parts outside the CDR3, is DVKVTQSSRYLVKRTGEKVFLECVQDMDHENMFWYRQDPGLGLRLIYFSYDVKMKEKGDIPEGYSVSREKKERFSLILESASTNQTSMYLCASSFTRTSGRNEQYFGPGTRLTVT.

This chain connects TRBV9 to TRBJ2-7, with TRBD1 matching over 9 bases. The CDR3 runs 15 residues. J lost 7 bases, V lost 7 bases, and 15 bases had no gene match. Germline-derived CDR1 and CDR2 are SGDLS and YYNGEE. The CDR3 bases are TGTGCCAGCGGAACCGGGACAGGGCCATCGGAGGAGCAGTACTTC. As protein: CASGTGTGPSEEQYF.

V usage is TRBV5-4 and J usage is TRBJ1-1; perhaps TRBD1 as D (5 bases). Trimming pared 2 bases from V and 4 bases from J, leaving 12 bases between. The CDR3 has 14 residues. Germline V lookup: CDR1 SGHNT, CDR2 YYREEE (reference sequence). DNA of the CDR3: TGTGCCAGCAGCTTTGGGGGGAGTGGCACTGAAGCTTTCTTT. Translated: CASSFGGSGTEAFF.

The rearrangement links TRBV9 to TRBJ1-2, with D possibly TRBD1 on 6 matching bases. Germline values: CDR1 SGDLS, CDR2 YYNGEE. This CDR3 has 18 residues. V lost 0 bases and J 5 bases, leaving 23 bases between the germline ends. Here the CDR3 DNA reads TGTGCCAGCAGCGTAGCTTTGGGGGGGTTTTCAGGGGAGTATGGCTACACCTTC. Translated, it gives CASSVALGGFSGEYGYTF.

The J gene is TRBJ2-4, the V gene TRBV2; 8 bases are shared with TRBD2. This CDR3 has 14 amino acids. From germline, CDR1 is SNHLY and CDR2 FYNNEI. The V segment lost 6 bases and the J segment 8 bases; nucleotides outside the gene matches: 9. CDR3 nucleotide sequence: TGTGCCAGCAGGGCCGGGACTAGTGGAGACATTCAGTACTTC. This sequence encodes CASRAGTSGDIQYF.

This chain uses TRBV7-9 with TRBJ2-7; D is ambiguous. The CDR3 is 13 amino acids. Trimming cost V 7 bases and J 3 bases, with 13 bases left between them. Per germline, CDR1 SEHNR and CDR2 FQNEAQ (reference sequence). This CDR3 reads CASNYGGNYEQYF. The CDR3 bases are TGTGCCAGCAACTATGGTGGCAACTACGAGCAGTACTTC.

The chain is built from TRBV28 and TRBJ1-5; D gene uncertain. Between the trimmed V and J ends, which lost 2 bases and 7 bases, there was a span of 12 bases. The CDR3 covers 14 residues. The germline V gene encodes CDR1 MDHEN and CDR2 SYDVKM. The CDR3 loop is CASSLTGFWQPQHF. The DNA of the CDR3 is TGTGCCAGCAGTTTAACGGGATTTTGGCAGCCCCAGCATTTT.

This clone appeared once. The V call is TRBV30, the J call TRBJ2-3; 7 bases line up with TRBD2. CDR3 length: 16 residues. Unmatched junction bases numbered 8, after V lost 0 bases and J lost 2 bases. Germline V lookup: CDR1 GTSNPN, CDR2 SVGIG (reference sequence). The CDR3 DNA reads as TGTGCCTGGAGTGTAGGGAGAGCGGGGCCCACAGATACGCAGTATTTT. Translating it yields CAWSVGRAGPTDTQYF.

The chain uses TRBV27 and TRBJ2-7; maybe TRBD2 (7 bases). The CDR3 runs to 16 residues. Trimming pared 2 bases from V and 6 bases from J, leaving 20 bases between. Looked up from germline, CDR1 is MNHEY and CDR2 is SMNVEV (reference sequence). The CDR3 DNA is TGTGCCAGCAGTTTAAGGGGGGGGGATCTCTCGCTCGAGCAGTACTTC. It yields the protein CASSLRGGDLSLEQYF.

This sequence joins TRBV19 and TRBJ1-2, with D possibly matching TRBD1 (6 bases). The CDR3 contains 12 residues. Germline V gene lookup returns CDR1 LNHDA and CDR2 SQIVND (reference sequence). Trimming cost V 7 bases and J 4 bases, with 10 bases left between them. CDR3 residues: CASKTGSYGYTF. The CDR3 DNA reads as TGTGCCAGTAAAACAGGGTCCTATGGCTACACCTTC. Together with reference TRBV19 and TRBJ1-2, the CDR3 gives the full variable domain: DGGITQSPKYLFRKEGQNVTLSCEQNLNHDAMYWYRQDPGQGLRLIYYSQIVNDFQKGDIAEGYSVSREKKESFPLTVTSAQKNPTAFYLCASKTGSYGYTFGSGTRLTVV.

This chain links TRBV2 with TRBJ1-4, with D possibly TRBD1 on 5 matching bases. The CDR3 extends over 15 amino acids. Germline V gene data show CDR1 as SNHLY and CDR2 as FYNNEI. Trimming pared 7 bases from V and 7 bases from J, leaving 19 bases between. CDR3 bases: TGTGCCAGCACCCGTCGACCACTAAGGGGTGAAAAACTGTTTTTT. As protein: CASTRRPLRGEKLFF.

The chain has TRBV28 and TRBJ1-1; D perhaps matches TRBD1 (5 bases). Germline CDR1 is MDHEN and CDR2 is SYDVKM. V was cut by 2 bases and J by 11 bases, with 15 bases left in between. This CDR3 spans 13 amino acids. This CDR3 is CASSLRDSLGAFF. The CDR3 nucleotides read TGTGCCAGCAGTTTACGTGACAGCCTGGGGGCTTTCTTT.

The CDR3 DNA sequence: TGTGCCAGCAGCGCACCGGGACAGGGGGCAGTGGAGACCCAGTACTTC. Its translation is CASSAPGQGAVETQYF. The gene calls are TRBV7-9 and TRBJ2-5, with TRBD1 matching 12 bases. Trimming took 5 bases from V and 5 from J; bases not matched to a gene: 9. This CDR3 contains 16 residues. CDR1 SEHNR and CDR2 FQNEAQ come from the germline V gene (reference sequence).

The CDR3 nucleotides are TGCGCCAGCAGCTTGGCGCCTAGCGGGCCTGCAGATACGCAGTATTTT. Amino acid sequence: CASSLAPSGPADTQYF. The V call is TRBV5-1, the J call TRBJ2-3; 8 nucleotides match TRBD2. The CDR3 covers 16 residues. CDR1 and CDR2 from the germline V gene are SGHRS and YFSETQ. Trimming at V came to 0 bases and at J to 4 bases, leaving 7 bases not matched to a gene.

CDR3 sequence: CASSPPGGNNEKLFF. Written as DNA, the CDR3 is TGTGCCAGCAGTCCTCCGGGAGGAAATAATGAAAAACTGTTTTTT. The chain has TRBV6-5 and TRBJ1-4; D not resolved. The CDR3 has 15 amino acids. V was shortened by 5 bases and J by 4 bases, with 14 bases between the two germline ends. Germline V lookup: CDR1 MNHEY, CDR2 SVGAGI.

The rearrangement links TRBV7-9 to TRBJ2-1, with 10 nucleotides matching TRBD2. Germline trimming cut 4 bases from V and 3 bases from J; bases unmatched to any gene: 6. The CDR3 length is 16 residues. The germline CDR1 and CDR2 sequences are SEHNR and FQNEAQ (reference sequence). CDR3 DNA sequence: TGTGCCAGCAGCTCGATCACTAGCGGGGTCTACAATGAGCAGTTCTTC. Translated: CASSSITSGVYNEQFF.

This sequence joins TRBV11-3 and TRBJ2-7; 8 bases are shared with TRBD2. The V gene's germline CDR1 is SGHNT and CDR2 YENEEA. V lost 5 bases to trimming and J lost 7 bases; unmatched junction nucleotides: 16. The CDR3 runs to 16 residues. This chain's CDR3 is CASSLTSGQNLREQYF. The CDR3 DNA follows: TGTGCCAGCAGCCTCACTAGCGGTCAAAATTTACGGGAGCAGTACTTC. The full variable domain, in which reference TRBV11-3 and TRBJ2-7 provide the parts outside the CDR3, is EAGVVQSPRYKIIEKKQPVAFWCNPISGHNTLYWYLQNLGQGPELLIRYENEEAVDDSQLPKDRFSAERLKGVDSTLKIQPAELGDSAVYLCASSLTSGQNLREQYFGPGTRLTVT.

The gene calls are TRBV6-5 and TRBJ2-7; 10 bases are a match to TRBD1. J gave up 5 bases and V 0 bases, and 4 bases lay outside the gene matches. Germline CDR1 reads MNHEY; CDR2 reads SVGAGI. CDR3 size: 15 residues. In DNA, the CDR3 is TGTGCCAGCAGTTACTCGGGACAGGGGATCGACGAGCAGTACTTC. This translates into CASSYSGQGIDEQYF.